A single sample gave rise to the 27 T cell receptor beta chains below, sequenced in a study of T-cell reconstitution after alpha-beta-depleted transplantation in children. Unique molecular identifiers were built into the TCRbeta library. TCRdb reanalysed the PCR reads using MiXCR and keeps one entry per CDR3 protein. This sample has approximately 430,000 distinct CDR3 sequences, with under 20% found just once. Sequenced material: PBMCs, mostly from graft donor cells, taken 360 days after TCRalphabeta/CD19-depleted stem cell transplant. The receptors were gathered from a boy under two years old who had a stem cell transplant for Wiskott-Aldrich syndrome, so the T cells may come from the graft donor.

This clonotype was picked up a small number of times. V is TRBV20-1 and J is TRBJ1-5; D uncertain. Germline V CDR1 and CDR2: DFQATT, SNEGSKA (reference sequence). V was pared by 3 bases and J by 2 bases, with 14 bases between. The CDR3 is 15 residues long. CDR3 amino acids: CSASPLGIGNQPQHF. In DNA form, the CDR3 reads TGCAGTGCTAGTCCTCTGGGGATTGGCAATCAGCCCCAGCATTTT.

J is TRBJ2-5 and V is TRBV5-1; D ambiguous. Trimming shortened V by 2 bases and J by 5 bases, and 10 bases separated the two germline ends. The germline V gene has CDR1 SGHRS and CDR2 YFSETQ. The length of the CDR3 is 13 residues. The CDR3 nucleotides are TGCGCCAGCAGCTTCACCAGAGTGGAGACCCAGTACTTC. The encoded protein is CASSFTRVETQYF.

This clonotype was detected a few times. The J gene is TRBJ2-5, the V gene TRBV24-1; D tentatively fits TRBD1 or TRBD2 (5 bases each). The CDR3 is 17 residues long. CDR1 and CDR2 (germline): KGHDR, SFDVKD. The V gene lost 4 bases and the J gene lost 2 bases, with 19 bases spanning the gap. CDR3 sequence: CATSDLPPGPGQETQYF. In nucleotides, the CDR3 is TGTGCCACCAGTGACCTCCCCCCGGGGCCGGGACAAGAGACCCAGTACTTC.

The chain joins TRBV11-2 to TRBJ2-7; TRBD2 aligns across 8 bases. The germline V gene encodes CDR1 SGHAT and CDR2 FQNNGV. V was clipped by 3 bases and J by 2 bases; unmatched bases: 3. The CDR3 extends over 14 amino acids. CDR3 amino acids: CASSFVAGTYEQYF. As DNA, the CDR3 is TGTGCCAGCAGCTTCGTAGCGGGAACCTACGAGCAGTACTTC. Full variable domain (rest looked up from reference TRBV11-2 and TRBJ2-7): EAGVAQSPRYKIIEKRQSVAFWCNPISGHATLYWYQQILGQGPKLLIQFQNNGVVDDSQLPKDRFSAERLKGVDSTLKIQPAKLEDSAVYLCASSFVAGTYEQYFGPGTRLTVT.

The rearrangement joins TRBV5-1 to TRBJ2-7; tentative D call: TRBD1 (6 bases). V was pared by 2 bases and J by 3 bases, with 18 bases between. The CDR3 length is 16 residues. Germline lookup yields CDR1 SGHRS and CDR2 YFSETQ. The CDR3 loop reads CASSFSGQCQNYEQYF. CDR3 sequence (DNA): TGCGCCAGCAGCTTCTCCGGACAGTGCCAAAACTACGAGCAGTACTTC.

This clonotype was observed a handful of times. The gene calls are TRBV20-1 and TRBJ2-1; D may be TRBD2 (5 bases). From germline, CDR1 is DFQATT and CDR2 SNEGSKA (reference sequence). V lost 5 bases and J lost 2, with 13 bases in between. The CDR3 is 14 residues long. The CDR3: CSAPHPGTYNEQFF. For the CDR3, the DNA is TGCAGTGCTCCCCACCCCGGGACCTACAATGAGCAGTTCTTC.

This clonotype has more than one count but fewer than ten. The rearrangement links TRBV20-1 to TRBJ2-1; TRBD1 aligns across 7 bases. The CDR3 sequence is 15 residues long. Germline V lookup: CDR1 DFQATT, CDR2 SNEGSKA (reference sequence). J gave up 1 base and V 8 bases, and 11 bases lay outside the gene matches. The CDR3 sequence: CSLLDREKSYNEQFF. As DNA, the CDR3 is TGCAGTCTCCTCGACAGGGAGAAATCCTACAATGAGCAGTTCTTC.

The chain recombines TRBV6-6 with TRBJ1-6; the D is unclear. V shed 7 bases and J shed 14 bases, with 18 bases lying between them. Per germline, CDR1 MNHNY and CDR2 SVGAGI (reference sequence). The CDR3 extends over 13 amino acids. The CDR3 here is CASTLTAASALHF. The CDR3 nucleotides are TGTGCCAGCACTCTTACAGCCGCCTCGGCCCTCCACTTT.

This clonotype showed up just a few times. This sequence joins TRBV3-1 and TRBJ2-7; D is tentatively TRBD1 or TRBD2 (5 bases each). Trimming cost V 3 bases and J 2 bases, with 14 bases left between them. The CDR3 runs 15 residues. CDR1 and CDR2 (germline): LGHDT, YNNKEL (reference sequence). The DNA for the CDR3 is TGTGCCAGCAGCCAGCTTGGGACGGCAACCTACGAGCAGTACTTC. Its translation: CASSQLGTATYEQYF.

This clonotype has a count of ten or more. The V call is TRBV10-3, the J call TRBJ2-7; D is unresolved. CDR1 and CDR2 from the germline V gene are ENHRY and SYGVKD. V was shortened by 3 bases and J by 6 bases, with 6 bases between the two germline ends. The CDR3 totals 11 residues. CDR3 protein: CAISDITEQYF. The CDR3 bases are TGTGCCATCAGTGATATTACCGAGCAGTACTTC.

The chain links TRBV15 to TRBJ2-7; D not certain. V was cut by 2 bases and J by 3 bases, with 14 bases left in between. This CDR3 has 15 residues. The germline CDR1 and CDR2 sequences are LNHNV and YYDKDF (reference sequence). CDR3: CATSRSPTPNYEQYF. The CDR3 coding sequence is TGTGCCACCAGCAGAAGTCCTACCCCTAACTACGAGCAGTACTTC.

The chain combines TRBV5-1 with TRBJ2-1; 8 nucleotides line up with TRBD1. After removal of 2 bases from V and 8 bases from J, the junction contained 6 bases not matched to a gene. The length of the CDR3 is 14 residues. Germline V gives CDR1 SGHRS, CDR2 YFSETQ. The CDR3 loop is CASSLPRGRDEQFF. In nucleotides, the CDR3 is TGCGCCAGCAGCTTACCCAGGGGGCGAGATGAGCAGTTCTTC.

The chain employs TRBV5-1 and TRBJ2-7, with TRBD1 matching over 10 bases. Germline CDR1 SGHRS, CDR2 YFSETQ. After removal of 0 bases from V and 2 bases from J, the junction contained 2 bases not matched to a gene. The CDR3 totals 15 residues. CDR3 coding DNA: TGCGCCAGCAGCTTGGTGGGACAGGGGACCTACGAGCAGTACTTC. Translated: CASSLVGQGTYEQYF. Supplemented by reference TRBV5-1 and TRBJ2-7, the full variable domain reads KAGVTQTPRYLIKTRGQQVTLSCSPISGHRSVSWYQQTPGQGLQFLFEYFSETQRNKGNFPGRFSGRQFSNSRSEMNVSTLELGDSALYLCASSLVGQGTYEQYFGPGTRLTVT.

This clonotype was detected only a few times. This chain connects TRBV7-2 to TRBJ2-7; D may match TRBD1 or TRBD2 (5 bases each). Trimming left V 2 bases short and J 3 bases short, with 11 bases between. CDR3 size: 14 residues. Germline V CDR1 and CDR2: SGHTA, FQGNSA. This CDR3 is CASSLSRGFYEQYF. The CDR3 coding sequence is TGTGCCAGCAGCTTATCTCGGGGCTTCTACGAGCAGTACTTC.

This clonotype was seen many times. This sequence joins TRBV4-3 and TRBJ2-5; TRBD1 aligns across 11 bases. The J segment lost 5 bases and the V segment lost 4 bases, leaving 12 bases of the junction unmatched. The CDR3 loop spans 17 amino acids. Per germline, CDR1 LGHNA and CDR2 YSLEER. In DNA form, the CDR3 reads TGCGCCAGCAGCCTTACAAGGACAGGGGGCTGGTGGGAGACCCAGTACTTC. Its protein is CASSLTRTGGWWETQYF.

The sample holds a few counts of this clonotype. The rearrangement joins TRBV10-2 to TRBJ2-3; D possibly corresponds to TRBD1 (6 bases). The CDR3 runs to 15 residues. The germline CDR1 and CDR2 sequences are WSHSY and SAAADI. V shed 2 bases and J shed 3 bases, with 12 bases lying between them. The CDR3 is CASSEIGGWTDTQYF. The CDR3 coding sequence is TGCGCCAGCAGTGAGATTGGGGGCTGGACAGATACGCAGTATTTT.

The table lists this clonotype with a few counts. CDR3 DNA sequence: TGCGCCAGCAGCCCCGGAAGGTGGGGGAAATTCCAAGAGACCCAGTACTTC. Translation: CASSPGRWGKFQETQYF. This chain uses TRBV5-1 with TRBJ2-5, with D perhaps given as TRBD1 or TRBD2 (5 bases each). Germline CDR1 is SGHRS and CDR2 is YFSETQ. CDR3 size: 17 residues. V was shortened by 4 bases and J by 1 base, with 20 bases between the two germline ends.

There are a few counts of this clonotype. The rearrangement uses TRBV12-3 or TRBV12-4 and TRBJ1-5, with 7 bases aligning to TRBD1. This CDR3 region has 15 residues. Unmatched junction bases numbered 6, after V lost 3 bases and J lost 4 bases. The CDR3 loop reads CASSFQQGMNQPQHF. DNA for the CDR3: TGTGCCAGCAGTTTCCAACAGGGGATGAATCAGCCCCAGCATTTT.

The CDR3 protein is CASSPLGSHNEQFF. The CDR3 DNA reads as TGTGCCAGCAGTCCCCTGGGATCCCACAATGAGCAGTTCTTC. The chain is built from TRBV12-3 or TRBV12-4 and TRBJ2-1; D not certain. There are 14 residues in the CDR3. The V end lost 5 bases, the J end lost 5 bases, and 13 bases lay between the germline ends.

This clonotype was picked up a small number of times. V and J are TRBV27 and TRBJ2-7, with D perhaps TRBD1 (5 bases). The CDR3 contains 14 residues. In germline, CDR1 is MNHEY, CDR2 SMNVEV (reference sequence). V shed 0 bases and J shed 3 bases, with 9 bases lying between them. The CDR3 protein is CASSLSYRLYEQYF. CDR3 DNA: TGTGCCAGCAGTTTATCTTACAGGCTCTACGAGCAGTACTTC.

This clonotype was counted only a few times. The chain joins TRBV20-1 to TRBJ2-4, with TRBD1 matching 11 bases. With 6 bases clipped from V and 8 bases from J, the junction kept 3 bases outside the gene matches. The CDR3 length is 12 residues. The germline V gene encodes CDR1 DFQATT and CDR2 SNEGSKA (reference sequence). The CDR3 nucleotides are TGCAGTGCCGGGGACAGGGGGGACATTCAGTACTTC. Its translation: CSAGDRGDIQYF.

The chain is built from TRBV12-3 or TRBV12-4 and TRBJ2-2; 13 bases fit TRBD2. Trimming removed 6 bases from V and 6 bases from J; junction bases left unmatched: 4. There are 15 residues in the CDR3. CDR3 loop: CASSTGLAGAGELFF. Here the CDR3 DNA reads TGTGCCAGCAGCACCGGACTAGCGGGAGCCGGGGAGCTGTTTTTT.

This clonotype turned up a few times. The J gene is TRBJ2-3, the V gene TRBV7-8; D might be TRBD1 (6 bases). Trimming took 3 bases from V and 7 from J, leaving 11 bases between them. The germline V gene has CDR1 SGHVS and CDR2 FQNEAQ. The CDR3 has 13 amino acids. CDR3 amino acids: CASSFSGQYTQYF. The CDR3 DNA reads TGTGCCAGCAGCTTCTCCGGACAGTATACGCAGTATTTT.

A few counts support this clonotype. The rearrangement links TRBV5-1 to TRBJ2-5, with 8 bases matching TRBD2. This CDR3 has 15 residues. Germline CDR1 reads SGHRS; CDR2 reads YFSETQ. Trimming took 3 bases from V and 5 from J; bases not matched to a gene: 9. The CDR3 sequence is CASSSPGLGSETQYF. Written as DNA, the CDR3 is TGCGCCAGCAGCTCTCCGGGACTAGGGTCGGAGACCCAGTACTTC.

The rearrangement uses TRBV20-1 and TRBJ2-5, with 10 bases lining up with TRBD2. CDR1 and CDR2 from the germline V gene are DFQATT and SNEGSKA (reference sequence). This CDR3 is built from 15 residues. The J segment lost 4 bases and the V segment lost 0 bases, leaving 5 bases of the junction unmatched. The CDR3 coding sequence is TGCAGTGCTAGAGATTTACTAGCGGGATCAGAGACCCAGTACTTC. Protein: CSARDLLAGSETQYF.

This clonotype showed up many times. The chain uses TRBV12-3 or TRBV12-4 and TRBJ2-7; TRBD2 might be the D (6 bases). This CDR3 is 15 amino acids long. V lost 4 bases and J 6 bases, leaving 19 bases between the germline ends. The CDR3, as DNA: TGTGCCAGCAGTTCAGTGACTAGTAGGACGGGCGAGCAGTACTTC. The encoded protein is CASSSVTSRTGEQYF.

This clonotype was detected only a few times. V gene TRBV24-1 combines with J gene TRBJ2-3; the match to TRBD2 covers 9 bases. The CDR3 has 16 residues. J lost 3 bases, V lost 5 bases, and 8 bases had no gene match. The V gene's germline CDR1 is KGHDR and CDR2 SFDVKD. The CDR3 DNA reads TGTGCCACCAGTGGGGCCAGCGGGAGGAGTACAGATACGCAGTATTTT. This encodes CATSGASGRSTDTQYF.